These 21 T cell receptor beta chains came from one sample sequenced in a study of T cells after yellow fever vaccination. TCRdb processed the 5' RACE reads anew with MiXCR; each CDR3 protein has one entry. The sample lists about 370,000 distinct CDR3 sequences; 11% were seen once. The starting material was PBMCs, obtained on the day of the first yellow fever vaccination. The receptors were gathered from a man in his late teens or twenties who received the YFV17D yellow fever vaccine.

Only a few counts were recorded for this clonotype. This sequence joins TRBV20-1 and TRBJ2-5; D ambiguous. Germline V lookup: CDR1 DFQATT, CDR2 SNEGSKA (reference sequence). The CDR3 is 13 residues long. V lost 1 base and J lost 9, with 15 bases in between. CDR3 DNA sequence: TGCAGTGCTAGAGGTGGAGATCGGTCGGCCCAGTACTTC. This encodes CSARGGDRSAQYF.

The chain carries TRBV7-2 and TRBJ2-5; D is ambiguous. This CDR3 has 13 amino acids. V lost 2 bases, J lost 5 bases, and 9 bases lay in between. Looked up from germline, CDR1 is SGHTA and CDR2 is FQGNSA. The chain's CDR3 is CASSLPLTETQYF. The CDR3 nucleotides are TGTGCCAGCAGCTTACCCCTAACCGAGACCCAGTACTTC.

The chain links TRBV5-6 to TRBJ2-5, with D perhaps given as TRBD1 or TRBD2 (5 bases each). The CDR3 contains 14 residues. The V gene lost 2 bases and the J gene lost 3 bases, with 11 bases spanning the gap. Germline values: CDR1 SGHDT, CDR2 YYEEEE. The DNA of the CDR3 is TGTGCCAGCAGCTTCGATAGGGGAGAAGAGACCCAGTACTTC. Its translation: CASSFDRGEETQYF.

This clonotype was observed a single time. The chain recombines TRBV9 with TRBJ2-1; TRBD1 aligns across 10 bases. CDR1 SGDLS and CDR2 YYNGEE come from the germline V gene. After removal of 4 bases from V and 7 bases from J, the junction contained 8 bases not matched to a gene. This CDR3 has 15 residues. Written as DNA, the CDR3 is TGTGCCAGCAGCCCCGGGACAGGGGTGGGTAATGAGCAGTTCTTC. Protein sequence: CASSPGTGVGNEQFF.

This rearrangement joins TRBV5-6 to TRBJ2-5; the D gene is possibly TRBD1 (6 bases). CDR1 and CDR2 from the germline V gene are SGHDT and YYEEEE. The germline V and J ends were trimmed by 9 bases and 1 base, with 16 bases remaining between them. The CDR3 is 14 amino acids. The CDR3 protein is CAMSPGHLQETQYF. As DNA, the CDR3 is TGTGCCATGAGCCCGGGACATCTCCAAGAGACCCAGTACTTC. Drawing the rest from reference TRBV5-6 and TRBJ2-5, the complete variable domain is DAGVTQSPTHLIKTRGQQVTLRCSPKSGHDTVSWYQQALGQGPQFIFQYYEEEERQRGNFPDRFSGHQFPNYSSELNVNALLLGDSALYLCAMSPGHLQETQYFGPGTRLLVL.

This clonotype was seen at least ten times. The rearrangement links TRBV7-9 to TRBJ1-2; 9 bases align to TRBD1. Trimming at V came to 3 bases and at J to 7 bases, leaving 0 bases not matched to a gene. Germline CDR1 reads SEHNR; CDR2 reads FQNEAQ (reference sequence). The CDR3 totals 12 residues. Here the CDR3 reads CASSLTGGGYTF. The CDR3 coding sequence is TGTGCCAGCAGCTTGACAGGGGGTGGCTACACCTTC.

This clonotype was detected many times. The chain combines TRBV28 with TRBJ2-3, with D tentatively TRBD1 (6 bases). This CDR3 comprises 15 residues. Trimming removed 6 bases from V and 3 bases from J, with 16 bases in between. Germline-derived CDR1 and CDR2 are MDHEN and SYDVKM. The CDR3 DNA sequence: TGTGCCAGCAGCCCAGGGGCGCTACATACAGATACGCAGTATTTT. As protein: CASSPGALHTDTQYF.

This clonotype came up a few times. The chain uses TRBV5-1 and TRBJ2-2, with 7 bases identical to TRBD1. CDR1 is SGHRS and CDR2 is YFSETQ in the germline V gene. This CDR3 has 14 residues. V lost 4 bases and J lost 7; bases outside the gene matches: 7. This CDR3 is CASSPDRVGGELFF. Written as DNA, the CDR3 is TGCGCCAGCAGCCCAGACAGGGTCGGCGGGGAGCTGTTTTTT.

This clonotype was observed a few times. The chain combines TRBV20-1 with TRBJ1-3, with D unclear. Germline values: CDR1 DFQATT, CDR2 SNEGSKA (reference sequence). The CDR3 runs to 15 residues. Trimming took off 3 bases at V and 9 bases at J, with 21 bases between the two ends. CDR3 DNA: TGCAGTGCTAGGTCTGGCGGGCAACGTATGGGCACCATATATTTT. It encodes CSARSGGQRMGTIYF.

The gene calls are TRBV20-1 and TRBJ2-2, with TRBD1 matching over 8 bases. From germline, CDR1 is DFQATT and CDR2 SNEGSKA (reference sequence). This CDR3 has 17 residues. With 0 bases clipped from V and 3 bases from J, the junction kept 9 bases outside the gene matches. The CDR3 spells CSARDRTGPRYTGELFF. CDR3 in DNA: TGCAGTGCTAGAGATCGGACAGGGCCCAGATACACCGGGGAGCTGTTTTTT.

The J gene is TRBJ2-5, the V gene TRBV7-9; 7 bases align to TRBD1. The CDR3 is made up of 15 amino acids. Looked up from germline, CDR1 is SEHNR and CDR2 is FQNEAQ (reference sequence). The V gene end was trimmed by 2 bases and the J gene end by 2 bases; junction bases not matched to a gene: 5. This CDR3 reads CASSLTDRQQETQYF. The CDR3 region has the DNA TGTGCCAGCAGCTTAACGGACAGGCAACAAGAGACCCAGTACTTC.

The rearrangement uses TRBV25-1 and TRBJ2-2; D not resolved. The CDR3 contains 11 residues. Germline CDR1 reads MGHDK; CDR2 reads SYGVNS. The V gene lost 8 bases and the J gene lost 3 bases, with 4 bases spanning the gap. CDR3 coding DNA: TGTGCCAGCGACTACACCGGGGAGCTGTTTTTT. Its translation is CASDYTGELFF.

This clonotype was counted between two and nine times. The genes are TRBV6-2 or TRBV6-3 and TRBJ2-5; 13 bases line up with TRBD2. This CDR3 comprises 15 residues. Per the germline V gene, CDR1 is MNHEY and CDR2 is SVGEGT. The V and J ends lost 7 bases and 3 bases, in that order; junction bases with no gene match: 5. The CDR3 bases are TGTGCCAGCATCCCCGGACTAGCGGGGGAAGAGACCCAGTACTTC. This sequence encodes CASIPGLAGEETQYF.

This clonotype was recorded a few times. This sequence joins TRBV6-1 and TRBJ1-2; D gene unclear. With 3 bases removed from V and 0 bases from J, the gap between germline ends came to 2 bases. The CDR3 is 12 residues long. The V gene's germline CDR1 is MNHNS and CDR2 SASEGT. For the CDR3, the DNA is TGTGCCAGCAGTGACACTAACTATGGCTACACCTTC. Translating it yields CASSDTNYGYTF.

This chain connects TRBV5-4 to TRBJ1-2; a possible D gene is TRBD1 (6 bases). V lost 0 bases and J lost 0, with 9 bases in between. The CDR3 consists of 15 residues. Germline CDR1 reads SGHNT; CDR2 reads YYREEE (reference sequence). The CDR3 loop reads CASSLGQAANYGYTF. The CDR3 nucleotides read TGTGCCAGCAGCTTGGGACAGGCTGCTAACTATGGCTACACCTTC.

The V gene is TRBV19, the J gene TRBJ2-1; 12 bases are a match to TRBD2. The CDR3 contains 15 residues. V lost 6 bases to trimming and J lost 6 bases; unmatched junction nucleotides: 6. Germline V gene sequence: CDR1 LNHDA, CDR2 SQIVND (reference sequence). The CDR3 DNA sequence: TGTGCCAGTAGGAGGGGACTAGCGGGTTTCAATGAGCAGTTCTTC. Protein: CASRRGLAGFNEQFF.

The rearrangement uses TRBV19 and TRBJ2-5; no definite D call. Trimming left V 8 bases short and J 5 bases short, with 18 bases between. CDR1 and CDR2 (germline): LNHDA, SQIVND (reference sequence). This CDR3 has 14 amino acids. DNA of the CDR3: TGTGCCAGTTCCACATCTCCGCATCGGGAGACCCAGTACTTC. Residues: CASSTSPHRETQYF.

This clonotype was detected only a few times. V and J are TRBV20-1 and TRBJ2-2; 8 nucleotides agree with TRBD2. V trimming: 0 bases; J trimming: 6 bases; junction bases outside the gene matches: 6. The length of the CDR3 is 15 residues. In germline, CDR1 is DFQATT, CDR2 SNEGSKA (reference sequence). The CDR3 coding sequence is TGCAGTGCTAGAGATGGGACTAGGAGGGCCGGGGAGCTGTTTTTT. Its protein is CSARDGTRRAGELFF.

This clonotype was recorded a few times. Written as DNA, the CDR3 is TGTGCCAGCAGCCCCGGACAGTTTGGCATGAACACTGAAGCTTTCTTT. Its translation: CASSPGQFGMNTEAFF. The V call is TRBV3-1, the J call TRBJ1-1, with a possible D match to TRBD1 (6 bases). CDR1 and CDR2 from the germline V gene are LGHDT and YNNKEL (reference sequence). This CDR3 spans 16 amino acids. V lost 4 bases and J 0 bases, leaving 15 bases between the germline ends.

This clonotype has just a few counts. The V and J genes are TRBV5-1 and TRBJ1-3; D remains ambiguous. The CDR3 covers 15 residues. The V end was cut by 1 base, the J end by 2 bases, with 10 bases between. The germline CDR1 and CDR2 sequences are SGHRS and YFSETQ. For the CDR3, the DNA is TGCGCCAGCAGCTTGAGAGGGTTTACTGGAAACACCATATATTTT. Its protein is CASSLRGFTGNTIYF.

There are many counts of this clonotype. This chain connects TRBV7-2 to TRBJ1-4; D not resolved. The CDR3 is 15 residues long. Per the germline V gene, CDR1 is SGHTA and CDR2 is FQGNSA. V lost 3 bases to trimming and J lost 0 bases, with 8 bases between them. This CDR3 is CASSFSSATNEKLFF. In DNA form, the CDR3 reads TGTGCCAGCAGCTTTTCCAGTGCAACTAATGAAAAACTGTTTTTT.